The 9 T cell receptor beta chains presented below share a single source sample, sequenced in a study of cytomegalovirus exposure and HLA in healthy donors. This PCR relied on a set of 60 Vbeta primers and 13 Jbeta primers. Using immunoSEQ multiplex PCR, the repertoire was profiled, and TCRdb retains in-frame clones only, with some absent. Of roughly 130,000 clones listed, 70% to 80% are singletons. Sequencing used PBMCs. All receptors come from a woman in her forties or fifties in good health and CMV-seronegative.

As DNA, the CDR3 is TGTGCCAGCAGAGACCTTAGCGGGAGGGAAGAGACCCAGTACTTC. This translates into CASRDLSGREETQYF. This chain joins TRBV2 and TRBJ2-5, with 11 nucleotides matching TRBD2. The CDR3 loop spans 15 amino acids. The germline CDR1 and CDR2 sequences are SNHLY and FYNNEI. J gave up 3 bases and V 6 bases, and 6 bases lay outside the gene matches.

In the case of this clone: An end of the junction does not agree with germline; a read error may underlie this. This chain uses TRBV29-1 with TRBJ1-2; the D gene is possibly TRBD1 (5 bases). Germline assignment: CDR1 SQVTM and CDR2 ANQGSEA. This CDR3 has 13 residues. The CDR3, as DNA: TGCAGCGTTGTGAAGGGGCTAAACTATGGCTACCCCTTC. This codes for CSVVKGLNYGYPF.

This CDR3 is CAWSVGGGTEAFF. CDR3 DNA sequence: TGTGCCTGGAGTGTAGGAGGTGGGACTGAAGCTTTCTTT. The chain carries TRBV30 and TRBJ1-1, with D unresolved. Germline V gene lookup returns CDR1 GTSNPN and CDR2 SVGIG (reference sequence). Deletions cut 0 bases from V and 5 bases from J, with 10 bases between. The CDR3 is made up of 13 amino acids. Full variable domain (missing parts from reference TRBV30 and TRBJ1-1): SQTIHQWPATLVQPVGSPLSLECTVEGTSNPNLYWYRQAAGRGLQLLFYSVGIGQISSEVPQNLSASRPQDRQFILSSKKLLLSDSGFYLCAWSVGGGTEAFFGQGTRLTVV.

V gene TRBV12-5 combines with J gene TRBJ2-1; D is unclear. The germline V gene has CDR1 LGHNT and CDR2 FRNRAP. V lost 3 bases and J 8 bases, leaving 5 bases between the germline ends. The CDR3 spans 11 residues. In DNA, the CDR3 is TGTGCTAGTGGTTTCGGTCATGAGCAGTTCTTC. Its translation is CASGFGHEQFF.

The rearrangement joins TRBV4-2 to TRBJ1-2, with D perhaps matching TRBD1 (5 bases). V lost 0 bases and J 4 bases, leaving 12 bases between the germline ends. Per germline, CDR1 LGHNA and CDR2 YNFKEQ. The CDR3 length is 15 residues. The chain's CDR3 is CASSQEKGRSYGYTF. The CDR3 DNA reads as TGTGCCAGCAGCCAAGAGAAGGGGCGAAGCTATGGCTACACCTTC.

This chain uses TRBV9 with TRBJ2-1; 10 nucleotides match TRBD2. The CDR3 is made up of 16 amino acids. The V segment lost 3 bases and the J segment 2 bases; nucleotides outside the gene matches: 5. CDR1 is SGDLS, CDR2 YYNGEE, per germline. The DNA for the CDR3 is TGTGCCAGCAGCGACAGCGGGAGGGGCCCCTACAATGAGCAGTTCTTC. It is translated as CASSDSGRGPYNEQFF.

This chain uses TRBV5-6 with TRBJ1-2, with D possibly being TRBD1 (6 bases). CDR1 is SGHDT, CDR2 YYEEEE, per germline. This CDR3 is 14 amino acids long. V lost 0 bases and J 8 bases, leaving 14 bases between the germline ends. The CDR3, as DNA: TGTGCCAGCAGCTTGGAGCAGGGGAGAGAAGGCTACACCTTC. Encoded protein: CASSLEQGREGYTF.

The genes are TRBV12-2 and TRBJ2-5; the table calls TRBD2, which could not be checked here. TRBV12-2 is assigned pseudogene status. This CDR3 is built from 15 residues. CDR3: CASRLAGCSQETQYF. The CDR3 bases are TGTGCAAGTCGCTTAGCGGGTTGTAGCCAGGAGACCCAGTACTTC.

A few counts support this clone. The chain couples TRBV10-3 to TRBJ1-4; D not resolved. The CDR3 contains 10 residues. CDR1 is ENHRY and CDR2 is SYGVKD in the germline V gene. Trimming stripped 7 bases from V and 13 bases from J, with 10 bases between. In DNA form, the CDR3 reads TGTGCCATCATCGGAGGAGGACTGTTTTTT. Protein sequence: CAIIGGGLFF.